The entry that follows covers one T cell receptor (beta chain) sequence. This specimen comes from a study of blood T cell repertoires in COVID-19. Study at large: Acute and convalescent COVID-19 samples came from the United States, Italy and Spain.

Deletions cut 6 bases from V and 2 bases from J, with 18 bases between. Germline CDR1 is SQVTM and CDR2 is ANQGSEA. CDR3 length: 15 residues. Profiled with immunoSEQ multiplex PCR; TCRdb holds only in-frame clones, not every one. The sample has fewer than 55,000 clones; roughly 84% are singletons. The chain links TRBV29-1 to TRBJ2-3, with TRBD1 as a possible D gene (6 bases). Sequenced input: peripheral blood. The receptor's source is a man in his fifties with acute or convalescent COVID-19. The DNA of the CDR3 is TGCAGCGTCGACCCTACAGGGTACCTCACAGATACGCAGTATTTT. This sequence encodes CSVDPTGYLTDTQYF.